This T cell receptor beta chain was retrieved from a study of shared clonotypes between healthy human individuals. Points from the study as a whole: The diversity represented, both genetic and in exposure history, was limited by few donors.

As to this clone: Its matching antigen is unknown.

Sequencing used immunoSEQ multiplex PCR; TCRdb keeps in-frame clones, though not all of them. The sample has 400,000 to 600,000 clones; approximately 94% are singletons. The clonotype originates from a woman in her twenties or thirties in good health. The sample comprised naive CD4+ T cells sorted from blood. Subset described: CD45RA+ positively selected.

The CDR3 DNA is TGTGCCAGCACTAGCTTACTAGCTGGGGCCAACGTCCTGACTTTC. Translated, it gives CASTSLLAGANVLTF. The V call is TRBV19, the J call TRBJ2-6; a weak D match, TRBD2 (6 bases). Per germline, CDR1 LNHDA and CDR2 SQIVND (reference sequence). The CDR3 contains 15 residues. V dropped 9 bases and J dropped 2 bases, with 14 bases sitting between them.